This TCR beta chain came from a study of regulatory T cells in long-lasting Graves disease. Study-level findings and limits: Persistent disease favored TRBV28, TRBJ1-2 and TRBJ2-5. Sampling was limited to peripheral blood rather than thyroid tissue.

The TCR beta library used iRepertoire HTBI primers with Arm-PCR amplification of CDR3. From the multiplex PCR reads, TCRdb called clonotypes with MiXCR, one entry per CDR3 protein. The sample carries 350,000 to 450,000 distinct CDR3 sequences, over 15% recorded once. The germline gives CDR1 DFQATT, CDR2 SNEGSKA (reference sequence). This CDR3 has 13 residues. V was cut by 3 bases and J by 3 bases, with 8 bases left in between. This clonotype has at least ten counts. Its specificity is unknown. This sample's time point: newly diagnosed GD, antithyroid drugs for less than 3 months. Scientists built the TCR library using RNA that was extracted from PBMCs. These sequences were also reported in another study, on T cells in Graves' hyperthyroidism and ophthalmopathy. Turning to that study: Clinicians diagnosed patients from clinical symptoms, serum thyroxine and TRAb, thyroid ultrasound and orbital computed tomography.

The sequences come from peripheral blood mononuclear cells (PBMCs), collected at new diagnosis, from a patient treated with antithyroid drugs. The receptor was derived from a man in his forties or fifties with Graves disease. The chain employs TRBV20-1 and TRBJ2-2, with D unclear. CDR3 amino acids: CSASDLDTGELFF. CDR3 coding DNA: TGCAGTGCTAGTGATTTGGACACCGGGGAGCTGTTTTTT.